The next 2 T cell receptor beta chains were all read from a single sample in a study of blood T cell repertoires in COVID-19. The table came from immunoSEQ multiplex PCR; TCRdb's copy has only in-frame clones and leaves some out. The sample includes about 50,000 clones, about 85% of them seen just once. Sequenced input: peripheral blood. The source of these receptors is a man aged 60 to 69 with acute or convalescent COVID-19.

The gene calls are TRBV5-1 and TRBJ2-3; 8 bases agree with TRBD1. The germline CDR1 and CDR2 sequences are SGHRS and YFSETQ. Trimming at V came to 4 bases and at J to 0 bases, leaving 4 bases not matched to a gene. The CDR3 is made up of 15 amino acids. In nucleotides, the CDR3 is TGCGCCAGCAGCCCGACAGGGGCGAGCACAGATACGCAGTATTTT. Amino acids: CASSPTGASTDTQYF.

The V and J genes are TRBV27 and TRBJ1-6, with 8 bases matching TRBD1. The germline CDR1 and CDR2 sequences are MNHEY and SMNVEV (reference sequence). CDR3 length equals 20 residues. The J segment lost 0 bases and the V segment lost 8 bases, leaving 18 bases of the junction unmatched. CDR3 DNA sequence: TGTGCCAGCGGGCTGAGACAGGGGCCTTGGTCGAGCTCCTATAATTCACCCCTCCACTTT. This translates into CASGLRQGPWSSSYNSPLHF.